The source of this TCR beta chain is a study of shared clonotypes between healthy human individuals. Overall study: The plates for each donor numbered three CD4 naive, three CD4 memory, two CD8 naive and one CD8 memory.

Sorted-subset replicate PCRs used 200 ng DNA, about 30,000 T cell genomes. Produced via immunoSEQ multiplex PCR; TCRdb's table is partial and in-frame only. The sample consists of approximately 1,500,000 clones, roughly 96% of them appearing once. Findings and caveats of the study: What naive subsets generally showed was a larger estimated richness than memory subsets showed.

Regarding this clone: Its cognate antigen is unknown.

CDR1 is KGHSH, CDR2 LQKENI, per germline. The J segment lost 3 bases and the V segment lost 2 bases, leaving 13 bases of the junction unmatched. The CDR3 consists of 19 residues. This chain connects TRBV18 to TRBJ1-1; 12 bases fit TRBD1. Input material: naive CD4+ T cells sorted from blood. Regarding subset: CD45RA+ positively selected. This TCR was sampled from a man aged 30 to 39 in good health. CDR3 sequence reads: CASSPSLSGQGAADTEAFF. DNA for the CDR3: TGTGCCAGCTCACCATCTCTTTCGGGACAGGGGGCGGCGGACACTGAAGCTTTCTTT.